The sequence of this T cell receptor (beta chain) was determined in a study of control samples from healthy donors and cancer patients. CDR1 and CDR2 (germline): SGHRS, YFSETQ. The CDR3 runs 15 residues. V lost 0 bases and J lost 5, with 14 bases in between. The assay was immunoSEQ multiplex PCR, and TCRdb's table has in-frame clones only and misses some. The sample contains about 110,000 clones, roughly 90% of which appear only once. The clonotype originates from a woman aged 45-59 years in good health. This sequence joins TRBV5-1 and TRBJ2-5, with a tentative D call TRBD2 (5 bases). The specimen was blood. Written as DNA, the CDR3 is TGCGCCAGCAGCTTGGCCGGGCAGCGGACGGAGACCCAGTACTTC. Translated, it gives CASSLAGQRTETQYF.